This entry lists 9 T cell receptor beta chains sequenced from one sample in a study of blood T cell repertoires in COVID-19. Method: immunoSEQ multiplex PCR; TCRdb's copy keeps in-frame clones and lacks some. The sample records about 300,000 clones, more than 70% being singletons. The sample was peripheral blood. These TCRs come from a woman aged 30 to 39 who had recovered from COVID-19.

The V and J genes are TRBV28 and TRBJ2-7, with D possibly TRBD1 on 6 matching bases. Germline CDR1 is MDHEN and CDR2 is SYDVKM. The CDR3 extends over 14 amino acids. V gave up 5 bases and J gave up 5 bases, with 16 bases separating them. DNA of the CDR3: TGTGCCAGCAGTCCTCACCCCGGACAGAACGAGCAGTACTTC. This encodes CASSPHPGQNEQYF.

The V call is TRBV28, the J call TRBJ1-2, with D perhaps matching TRBD1 (5 bases). Germline-derived CDR1 and CDR2 are MDHEN and SYDVKM. V was pared by 5 bases and J by 6 bases, with 13 bases between. CDR3 size: 13 residues. CDR3 loop: CASSQGGEDGYTF. As DNA, the CDR3 is TGTGCCAGCAGTCAAGGAGGGGAGGATGGCTACACCTTC.

The chain carries TRBV5-1 and TRBJ2-3; TRBD2 matches at 8 bases. V gave up 4 bases and J gave up 0 bases; unmatched junction bases: 10. Germline-derived CDR1 and CDR2 are SGHRS and YFSETQ. The CDR3 loop spans 17 amino acids. CDR3 loop: CASSDRPGGQSTDTQYF. Written as DNA, the CDR3 is TGCGCCAGCAGCGATCGACCGGGGGGGCAAAGCACAGATACGCAGTATTTT.

V is TRBV27 and J is TRBJ1-1, with a tentative D call TRBD1 (5 bases). Germline V gives CDR1 MNHEY, CDR2 SMNVEV (reference sequence). This CDR3 comprises 13 residues. V was cut by 8 bases and J by 1 base, with 11 bases left in between. Here the CDR3 DNA reads TGTGCCAGCGCCACGACAGCGAACACTGAAGCTTTCTTT. Its protein product is CASATTANTEAFF.

This chain links TRBV4-2 with TRBJ1-6, with 8 bases lining up with TRBD1. CDR3 length: 16 amino acids. The J segment lost 7 bases and the V segment lost 4 bases, leaving 9 bases of the junction unmatched. Germline assignment: CDR1 LGHNA and CDR2 YNFKEQ. DNA for the CDR3: TGTGCCAGCAGCCCTTCCTTAGGGACAGGAAATTCACCCCTCCACTTT. Translating it yields CASSPSLGTGNSPLHF.

This clone was seen a few times. The V gene is TRBV7-2, the J gene TRBJ2-2; tentative D call: TRBD2 (5 bases). Germline assignment: CDR1 SGHTA and CDR2 FQGNSA. V was clipped by 1 base and J by 4 bases, with 13 bases between them. The CDR3 extends over 16 amino acids. The CDR3 DNA sequence: TGTGCCAGCAGCTTAGGTCCGGGGTTGGGCACCGGGGAGCTGTTTTTT. Translating it yields CASSLGPGLGTGELFF.

J is TRBJ2-6 and V is TRBV6-7; TRBD1 matches 7 bases. TRBV6-7 qualifies as an ORF whose function is uncertain. J lost 0 bases, V lost 0 bases, and 5 bases had no gene match. The CDR3 runs 18 residues. The CDR3 DNA follows: TGTGCCAGCAGTTACTCAACGGGACAGACCTCTGGGGCCAACGTCCTGACTTTC. As protein: CASSYSTGQTSGANVLTF.

This clone was seen at least ten times. V usage is TRBV13 and J usage is TRBJ2-7, with a possible D match to TRBD2 (5 bases). Germline V gives CDR1 PRHDT, CDR2 FYEKMQ (reference sequence). The CDR3 is 14 residues long. V was shortened by 7 bases and J by 6 bases, with 19 bases between the two germline ends. CDR3 loop: CASTIGLAALEQYF. The CDR3 coding sequence is TGTGCCAGCACAATTGGGCTAGCAGCTCTCGAGCAGTACTTC.

This chain uses TRBV7-8 with TRBJ1-3; a possible D gene is TRBD1 (5 bases). V was cut by 1 base and J by 2 bases, with 9 bases left in between. CDR1 is SGHVS and CDR2 is FQNEAQ in the germline V gene. The CDR3 consists of 15 residues. The CDR3 protein is CASSLVQGAGNTIYF. DNA of the CDR3: TGTGCCAGCAGCTTAGTCCAGGGCGCTGGAAACACCATATATTTT.